The rows below give T cell receptor beta chains drawn from one sample of a study of control samples from healthy donors and cancer patients. Libraries were prepared by immunoSEQ multiplex PCR; TCRdb keeps only in-frame clonotypes and omits some of them. Seen here are 200,000 or so clones, 90% to 95% observed once, and the top ten hold over 1.2%. Sequenced: blood. The origin of the receptors is a man aged 45 to 65 in good health. CDR3s include the opening cysteine and the closing phenylalanine or tryptophan. A D gene is named only where the DNA matches it firmly. Only some rows state a clone size, as once, few, many or a class for expanded clones.

J gene,D gene,V gene,clone size,CDR3 protein,CDR3 DNA
TRBJ1-5,-,TRBV4-1,-,CASSSQVYSNQPQHF,TGCGCCAGCAGCTCACAGGTATATAGCAATCAGCCCCAGCATTTT
TRBJ1-5,TRBD1,TRBV5-6,-,CASSSTGGGNQPQHF,TGTGCCAGCAGCTCGACAGGGGGGGGCAATCAGCCCCAGCATTTT
TRBJ1-6,TRBD1,TRBV4-1,-,CASSHPGQYNSPLHF,TGCGCCAGCAGCCATCCGGGACAGTATAATTCACCCCTCCACTTT
TRBJ1-4,-,TRBV9,-,CASSVGATDPNEKLFF,TGTGCCAGCAGCGTAGGGGCGACAGACCCAAATGAAAAACTGTTTTTT
TRBJ2-7,-,TRBV7-9,-,CASSSKQGTSPYEQYF,TGTGCCAGCAGCTCGAAGCAGGGTACATCCCCCTACGAGCAGTACTTC
TRBJ1-6,-,TRBV2,-,CASTRGRDNSPLHF,TGTGCCAGCACCCGGGGACGGGATAATTCACCCCTCCACTTT
TRBJ1-2,-,TRBV7-9,-,CASSPSGQTHGYTF,TGTGCCAGCAGCCCGTCCGGACAGACACATGGCTACACCTTC
TRBJ1-5,-,TRBV7-2,-,CASSIIQGTQHF,TGTGCCAGCAGCATTATACAGGGTACCCAGCATTTT
TRBJ2-5,TRBD2,TRBV7-3,-,CASSPGLGPQETQYF,TGTGCCAGCAGCCCGGGACTAGGCCCCCAAGAGACCCAGTACTTC
TRBJ1-5,TRBD1,TRBV23-1,-,CASRRGTGFQPQHF,TGCGCCAGCAGGCGAGGGACAGGCTTTCAGCCCCAGCATTTT
TRBJ1-5,-,TRBV6-5,-,CASSYRDNQPQHF,TGTGCCAGCAGTTACCGGGACAATCAGCCCCAGCATTTT
TRBJ2-5,-,TRBV5-1,-,CASSLLSDQETQYF,TGCGCCAGCAGCTTGTTGTCGGATCAAGAGACCCAGTACTTC
TRBJ1-2,-,TRBV28,-,CASSLLLPNRVPEGYTF,TGTGCCAGCAGTTTACTCCTTCCTAACAGGGTACCGGAAGGCTACACCTTC
TRBJ2-3,TRBD2,TRBV19,-,CASGGGPGALSGSTDTQYF,TGTGCCAGCGGCGGGGGTCCGGGAGCCCTCAGCGGCTCCACAGATACGCAGTATTTT
TRBJ2-1,-,TRBV7-9,-,CASSSPGPYNEQFF,TGTGCCAGCAGCTCCCCGGGACCATACAATGAGCAGTTCTTC
TRBJ1-1,-,TRBV7-2,-,CASSLVSTEAFF,TGTGCCAGCAGCTTGGTGAGCACTGAAGCTTTCTTT
TRBJ2-5,TRBD2,TRBV2,-,CASSDQAGGLRGETQYF,TGTGCCAGCAGTGATCAGGCGGGGGGCCTCCGAGGGGAGACCCAGTACTTC
TRBJ1-5,TRBD1,TRBV4-2,-,CASSQSGQGNQPQHF,TGTGCCAGCAGCCAATCAGGACAGGGGAATCAGCCCCAGCATTTT
TRBJ1-4,TRBD1,TRBV19,-,CASKPGQLNEKLFF,TGTGCCAGCAAGCCGGGACAGCTTAATGAAAAACTGTTTTTT
TRBJ1-2,-,TRBV2,-,CASSPEVAAWYTF,TGTGCCAGCAGTCCAGAGGTTGCTGCTTGGTACACCTTC
TRBJ2-3,-,TRBV30,-,CAWSVGRPDTQYF,TGTGCCTGGAGTGTGGGTAGACCAGATACGCAGTATTTT
TRBJ2-1,TRBD2,TRBV7-2,-,CASSSNSGHEQFF,TGTGCCAGCAGCTCTAATAGCGGGCATGAGCAGTTCTTC
TRBJ2-3,-,TRBV5-1,-,CASRSGSGYDTQYF,TGCGCCAGCAGGTCGGGATCAGGTTACGATACGCAGTATTTT
TRBJ2-3,-,TRBV11-2,-,CASTKGGRGADTQYF,TGTGCCAGCACAAAGGGGGGCCGGGGCGCAGATACGCAGTATTTT
TRBJ2-7,-,TRBV7-8,-,CASRREGGLGEQYF,TGTGCCAGCAGGAGAGAGGGAGGATTGGGGGAGCAGTACTTC
TRBJ2-2,-,TRBV4-1,-,CASSQDRKRAGNTGELFF,TGCGCCAGCAGCCAAGATCGGAAACGTGCAGGGAACACCGGGGAGCTGTTTTTT
TRBJ2-1,TRBD2,TRBV5-1,-,CASSRGSGGTYNEQFF,TGCGCCAGCAGCAGGGGGAGCGGGGGGACCTACAATGAGCAGTTCTTC
TRBJ2-5,TRBD2,TRBV7-9,-,CASSLGLGVETQYF,TGTGCCAGCAGCCTGGGACTAGGAGTTGAGACCCAGTACTTC
TRBJ2-2,-,TRBV11-3,-,CASSLGGPDTGELFF,TGTGCCAGCAGCTTAGGGGGCCCTGACACCGGGGAGCTGTTTTTT
TRBJ2-1,TRBD1,TRBV2,-,CASWDRGLGNEQFF,TGTGCCAGCTGGGACAGGGGGCTGGGCAATGAGCAGTTCTTC
TRBJ2-5,TRBD2,TRBV23-1,-,CASSQSTSGGRQETQYF,TGCGCCAGCAGTCAATCTACTAGCGGGGGGAGGCAAGAGACCCAGTACTTC
TRBJ1-3,-,TRBV6-5,-,CASSYSAKNTIYF,TGTGCCAGCAGTTACTCCGCTAAAAACACCATATATTTT
TRBJ1-6,TRBD1,TRBV3-1/TRBV3-2,-,CASSQGQGNSPLHF,TGTGCCAGCAGCCAGGGACAGGGAAATTCACCCCTCCACTTT
TRBJ1-5,TRBD1,TRBV4-1,-,CASSPYQGAVQPQHF,TGCGCCAGCAGCCCGTACCAGGGGGCGGTTCAGCCCCAGCATTTT
TRBJ1-2,TRBD1,TRBV28,-,CASSYRGYGYTF,TGTGCCAGCAGTTACAGGGGATATGGCTACACCTTC
TRBJ2-1,TRBD2,TRBV14,-,CASSQAMGRGAHNEQFF,TGTGCCAGCAGCCAAGCGATGGGGCGGGGGGCCCACAATGAGCAGTTCTTC
TRBJ2-1,TRBD1,TRBV10-1,-,CASSVDRAGYDEQFF,TGCGCCAGCAGCGTCGACAGGGCGGGTTACGATGAGCAGTTCTTC
TRBJ2-7,TRBD1,TRBV11-2,-,CASLTRQGNYEQYF,TGTGCCAGCCTTACCCGACAGGGTAACTACGAGCAGTACTTC
TRBJ2-5,TRBD1,TRBV2,-,CASSELTGKGETQYF,TGTGCCAGCAGTGAACTGACAGGGAAAGGAGAGACCCAGTACTTC
TRBJ1-3,-,TRBV19,-,CASSRGSGNTIYF,TGTGCCAGTAGTAGGGGATCCGGAAACACCATATATTTT
TRBJ2-1,TRBD2,TRBV19,once,CASSQLAGGTSYNEQFF,TGTGCCAGTAGTCAGCTAGCGGGGGGGACCTCCTACAATGAGCAGTTCTTC
TRBJ1-1,-,TRBV19,-,CASSPWLAENTEAFF,TGTGCCAGTAGTCCATGGCTCGCAGAAAACACTGAAGCTTTCTTT